This record looks at one T cell receptor (beta chain) sequence and its context. Germline CDR1 reads MNHEY; CDR2 reads SVGAGI. CDR3 size: 14 residues. Trimming removed 6 bases from V and 7 bases from J; junction bases left unmatched: 7. These data are taken from a study of blood T cell repertoires in COVID-19. Study context: Collection of acute and convalescent COVID-19 samples took place in the United States, Italy and Spain.

Sequencing was performed with immunoSEQ multiplex PCR; in TCRdb, only in-frame clones are kept and a portion is missing. The sample has 65,000 to 70,000 clones; over 70% are singletons. V usage is TRBV6-5 and J usage is TRBJ2-1; 9 bases are shared with TRBD1. This sequence was found in a man between 60 and 75 years old with acute or convalescent COVID-19. The sample was peripheral blood. The CDR3 is CASSPGTGMNEQFF. For the CDR3, the DNA is TGTGCCAGCAGCCCCGGGACAGGGATGAATGAGCAGTTCTTC.